The next 32 T cell receptor beta chains were all read from a single sample in a study of blood T cell repertoires in COVID-19 (TCRdb year 2020). The library relied on the immunoSEQ multiplex PCR assay. TCRdb's version of the immuneACCESS table is confined to in-frame rearrangements and falls short of the full clone set. An unresolved V gene accounts for under half of the shortfall where checked; the remainder is of unknown origin. Within this sample are 87,000 or so clones, with about nine tenths of them counted one time only. The ten largest clones represent about 5% of the sample. Sequences were obtained from peripheral blood. The origin of the receptors is a woman of 80 years or more with acute or convalescent COVID-19.

The gene calls are TRBV7-2 and TRBJ2-5; no clear D gene. This CDR3 spans 15 amino acids. CDR1 and CDR2 from the germline V gene are SGHTA and FQGNSA. V gave up 2 bases and J gave up 2 bases, with 12 bases separating them. This chain's CDR3 is CASSLSASGQETQYF. CDR3 in DNA: TGTGCCAGCAGCTTATCTGCTAGTGGGCAAGAGACCCAGTACTTC.

This clone occurred once. The J gene is TRBJ2-7, the V gene TRBV3-1 (or the pseudogene TRBV3-2); TRBD1 is a possible D gene (6 bases). Trimming took off 4 bases at V and 4 bases at J, with 11 bases between the two ends. The CDR3 is 13 amino acids. Germline CDR1 and CDR2: LGHDT and YNNKEL (reference sequence). DNA of the CDR3: TGTGCCAGCAGCCTGACCCAGGGGTACGAGCAGTACTTC. Translated, it gives CASSLTQGYEQYF.

The J gene is TRBJ1-2, the V gene TRBV18, with 7 bases fitting TRBD1. Germline lookup yields CDR1 KGHSH and CDR2 LQKENI. Germline trimming cut 6 bases from V and 0 bases from J; bases unmatched to any gene: 7. The CDR3 runs to 15 residues. The CDR3 sequence is CASSDGTGANYGYTF. The CDR3 bases are TGTGCCAGCTCCGATGGAACAGGGGCTAACTATGGCTACACCTTC. Looking up the rest from reference TRBV18 and TRBJ1-2 gives the full variable domain: NAGVMQNPRHLVRRRGQEARLRCSPMKGHSHVYWYRQLPEEGLKFMVYLQKENIIDESGMPKERFSAEFPKEGPSILRIQQVVRGDSAAYFCASSDGTGANYGYTFGSGTRLTVV.

In this sample, this clone turned up a few times. The rearrangement links TRBV6-5 to TRBJ2-7; D remains ambiguous. Trimming took off 2 bases at V and 4 bases at J, with 12 bases between the two ends. CDR1 MNHEY and CDR2 SVGAGI come from the germline V gene. This CDR3 spans 14 amino acids. CDR3: CASSYEVGNYEQYF. The CDR3 DNA follows: TGTGCCAGCAGTTACGAGGTCGGAAATTACGAGCAGTACTTC.

The genes are TRBV7-3 and TRBJ1-1; 9 nucleotides match TRBD1. The CDR3 is 14 amino acids. Germline trimming cut 1 base from V and 11 bases from J; bases unmatched to any gene: 8. Germline values: CDR1 SGHTA, CDR2 FQGTGA. CDR3 DNA: TGTGCCAGCAGCTTAATGTCCGGGGACAGGGTTGCTTTCTTT. Its translation: CASSLMSGDRVAFF.

V is TRBV19 and J is TRBJ2-5, with 8 nucleotides matching TRBD1. Germline V gene data show CDR1 as LNHDA and CDR2 as SQIVND (reference sequence). V lost 4 bases and J lost 5; bases outside the gene matches: 9. The CDR3 runs to 15 residues. As DNA, the CDR3 is TGTGCCAGTAGTACCGGGACAGGCCCCGTGGAGACCCAGTACTTC. Encoded protein: CASSTGTGPVETQYF. Using reference TRBV19 and TRBJ2-5 for the parts outside the CDR3, the full variable domain is DGGITQSPKYLFRKEGQNVTLSCEQNLNHDAMYWYRQDPGQGLRLIYYSQIVNDFQKGDIAEGYSVSREKKESFPLTVTSAQKNPTAFYLCASSTGTGPVETQYFGPGTRLLVL.

This chain joins TRBV12-5 and TRBJ2-3, with TRBD2 matching 15 bases. Germline V lookup: CDR1 LGHNT, CDR2 FRNRAP. J gave up 5 bases and V 1 base, and 1 base lay outside the gene matches. The CDR3 is 16 residues long. The CDR3 reads CASGLGTSGGGDTQYF. The DNA of the CDR3 is TGTGCTAGTGGTTTGGGGACTAGCGGGGGGGGAGATACGCAGTATTTT.

The chain combines TRBV6-1 with TRBJ1-1, with D possibly being TRBD1 (5 bases). Germline V gene sequence: CDR1 MNHNS, CDR2 SASEGT. Deletions cut 2 bases from V and 5 bases from J, with 9 bases between. The CDR3 is 13 residues long. The CDR3 coding sequence is TGTGCCAGCAGTGAACGGGGGTATACTGAAGCTTTCTTT. Residues: CASSERGYTEAFF.

CDR3 sequence: CASSPEGARNEQYF. The CDR3 coding sequence is TGCGCCAGCAGCCCCGAGGGGGCACGGAACGAGCAGTACTTC. V gene TRBV5-1 combines with J gene TRBJ2-7; 7 bases map to TRBD1. The germline V gene encodes CDR1 SGHRS and CDR2 YFSETQ. This CDR3 spans 14 amino acids. The V and J ends lost 4 bases and 5 bases, in that order; junction bases with no gene match: 9.

This clone was detected only a few times. This chain uses TRBV12-3 or TRBV12-4 with TRBJ1-1, with D perhaps TRBD1 (6 bases). Trimming took 5 bases from V and 3 from J, leaving 10 bases between them. CDR3 length equals 13 residues. CDR3 amino acids: CASSTEGDTEAFF. DNA of the CDR3: TGTGCCAGCAGTACAGAGGGGGACACTGAAGCTTTCTTT.

The rearrangement links TRBV18 to TRBJ2-7; no reliable D call. This CDR3 contains 13 residues. CDR1 and CDR2 from the germline V gene are KGHSH and LQKENI. Between the trimmed V and J ends, which lost 4 bases and 5 bases, there was a span of 12 bases. This CDR3 is CASSLDKFHEQYF. CDR3 sequence (DNA): TGTGCCAGCTCACTTGACAAATTCCACGAGCAGTACTTC.

This CDR3 reads CASSQASGRYNEQFF. CDR3 bases: TGTGCCAGCAGCCAAGCTAGCGGGAGGTACAATGAGCAGTTCTTC. The chain combines TRBV3-1 (or the pseudogene TRBV3-2) with TRBJ2-1; TRBD2 matches 11 bases. V trimming: 1 base; J trimming: 4 bases; junction bases outside the gene matches: 0. This CDR3 spans 15 amino acids. The V gene's germline CDR1 is LGHDT and CDR2 YNNKEL (reference sequence).

This chain joins TRBV27 and TRBJ2-2, with 7 positions matching TRBD2. The J segment lost 6 bases and the V segment lost 6 bases, leaving 10 bases of the junction unmatched. From germline, CDR1 is MNHEY and CDR2 SMNVEV (reference sequence). The CDR3 sequence is 15 residues long. The CDR3 reads CASRPTGGLPGELFF. The DNA of the CDR3 is TGTGCCAGCAGACCGACGGGGGGATTGCCCGGGGAGCTGTTTTTT.

This clone was detected only a few times. V usage is TRBV6-2 or TRBV6-3 and J usage is TRBJ2-1, with 10 bases identical to TRBD2. Germline CDR1 MNHEY, CDR2 SVGEGT. The V gene end was trimmed by 3 bases and the J gene end by 4 bases; junction bases not matched to a gene: 6. The CDR3 runs to 16 residues. The CDR3, as DNA: TGTGCCAGCAGTTATAGCGGGGGGTTACTTTACAATGAGCAGTTCTTC. The encoded protein is CASSYSGGLLYNEQFF.

This sequence joins TRBV5-6 and TRBJ2-3; D might be TRBD2 (6 bases). The V gene's germline CDR1 is SGHDT and CDR2 YYEEEE. CDR3 length: 16 amino acids. Deletions cut 4 bases from V and 6 bases from J, with 21 bases between. CDR3: CASSLVARRRGDTQYF. CDR3 DNA: TGTGCCAGCAGCCTTGTCGCCAGGCGACGGGGGGATACGCAGTATTTT. The whole variable domain, filled in from reference TRBV5-6 and TRBJ2-3, reads DAGVTQSPTHLIKTRGQQVTLRCSPKSGHDTVSWYQQALGQGPQFIFQYYEEEERQRGNFPDRFSGHQFPNYSSELNVNALLLGDSALYLCASSLVARRRGDTQYFGPGTRLTVL.

The rearrangement links TRBV3-1 (or the pseudogene TRBV3-2) to TRBJ2-5, with TRBD2 matching over 13 bases. The CDR3 covers 17 residues. CDR1 LGHDT and CDR2 YNNKEL come from the germline V gene (reference sequence). J was trimmed by 7 bases and V by 2 bases; bases with no gene match: 10. CDR3 DNA: TGTGCCAGCAGCCAACCCCTGGGGACTAGCGGGGTAGGGACCCAGTACTTC. Encoded protein: CASSQPLGTSGVGTQYF.

This clone was seen only once. This sequence joins TRBV9 and TRBJ2-5; D perhaps matches TRBD2 (5 bases). The CDR3 totals 15 residues. Deletions cut 0 bases from V and 5 bases from J, with 14 bases between. CDR1 and CDR2 from the germline V gene are SGDLS and YYNGEE. The CDR3 spells CASSVGISGWETQYF. The CDR3 coding sequence is TGTGCCAGCAGCGTAGGAATCTCGGGATGGGAGACCCAGTACTTC.

V usage is TRBV7-2 and J usage is TRBJ2-7; 9 bases map to TRBD2. Germline V gene lookup returns CDR1 SGHTA and CDR2 FQGNSA. The CDR3 is made up of 15 amino acids. With 4 bases clipped from V and 6 bases from J, the junction kept 10 bases outside the gene matches. For the CDR3, the DNA is TGTGCCAGCAGCTCCCGGACTAGCGCTTTATTCGAGCAGTACTTC. Its translation is CASSSRTSALFEQYF.

The chain is built from TRBV2 and TRBJ2-1; 12 bases map to TRBD2. This CDR3 is 16 amino acids long. Germline values: CDR1 SNHLY, CDR2 FYNNEI. Germline trimming cut 2 bases from V and 4 bases from J; bases unmatched to any gene: 3. This CDR3 is CASSERLAGGYNEQFF. CDR3 DNA: TGTGCCAGCAGTGAAAGGCTAGCGGGGGGGTACAATGAGCAGTTCTTC.

The rearrangement joins TRBV9 to TRBJ2-1; weak D call: TRBD2 (5 bases). This CDR3 region has 13 residues. V was trimmed by 3 bases and J by 5 bases, leaving 9 bases between them. Germline assignment: CDR1 SGDLS and CDR2 YYNGEE. The CDR3: CASSESGHNEQFF. The CDR3 DNA follows: TGTGCCAGCAGCGAGAGCGGCCACAATGAGCAGTTCTTC. Full variable domain (missing parts from reference TRBV9 and TRBJ2-1): DSGVTQTPKHLITATGQRVTLRCSPRSGDLSVYWYQQSLDQGLQFLIQYYNGEERAKGNILERFSAQQFPDLHSELNLSSLELGDSALYFCASSESGHNEQFFGPGTRLTVL.

The chain joins TRBV11-3 to TRBJ2-7; TRBD1 agrees at 9 bases. Germline CDR1 SGHNT, CDR2 YENEEA. The CDR3 is 14 amino acids. The J segment lost 8 bases and the V segment lost 1 base, leaving 6 bases of the junction unmatched. This CDR3 is CASSLVATGGKQYF. CDR3 DNA: TGTGCCAGCAGCTTAGTCGCGACAGGGGGAAAGCAGTACTTC.

The chain joins TRBV7-2 to TRBJ1-2; 10 nucleotides agree with TRBD1. Germline V lookup: CDR1 SGHTA, CDR2 FQGNSA. V gave up 5 bases and J gave up 8 bases; unmatched junction bases: 8. The CDR3 loop spans 14 amino acids. CDR3 sequence reads: CASSPGTGDQGYTF. DNA of the CDR3: TGTGCCAGCAGCCCGGGGACAGGGGATCAGGGCTACACCTTC.

The chain couples TRBV30 to TRBJ1-2, with 8 nucleotides matching TRBD1. Germline assignment: CDR1 GTSNPN and CDR2 SVGIG (reference sequence). V shed 6 bases and J 2 bases; nucleotides not matched to a gene: 5. There are 13 residues in the CDR3. CDR3 region: CACRQGLNYGYTF. CDR3 nucleotides: TGTGCCTGTCGACAGGGGCTAAACTATGGCTACACCTTC.

This clone has just one count. The rearrangement uses TRBV7-3 and TRBJ2-2; 8 bases align to TRBD1. Germline values: CDR1 SGHTA, CDR2 FQGTGA. The length of the CDR3 is 16 residues. V lost 5 bases and J lost 0; bases outside the gene matches: 5. CDR3 region: CASSPRTGSNTGELFF. CDR3 bases: TGTGCCAGCAGCCCAAGGACAGGGTCGAACACCGGGGAGCTGTTTTTT.

The chain links TRBV7-9 to TRBJ1-2; D gene uncertain. Trimming cost V 1 base and J 4 bases, with 10 bases left between them. CDR1 is SEHNR and CDR2 is FQNEAQ in the germline V gene (reference sequence). The CDR3 has 14 residues. In nucleotides, the CDR3 is TGTGCCAGCAGCTTAGAAAACGCGGCCTATGGCTACACCTTC. Its translation is CASSLENAAYGYTF.

In regard to this clone: Distinct nucleotide sequences in the sample also encode this CDR3. V usage is TRBV7-2 and J usage is TRBJ1-3, with no clear D. CDR1 and CDR2 from the germline V gene are SGHTA and FQGNSA. CDR3 length: 14 amino acids. V lost 1 base, J lost 4 bases, and 8 bases lay in between. CDR3: CASSLGLSGNTIYF. CDR3 DNA: TGTGCCAGCAGCTTAGGTTTGTCGGGAAACACCATATATTTT.

This chain connects TRBV27 to TRBJ2-3; D is perhaps TRBD2 (6 bases). Trimming pared 3 bases from V and 3 bases from J, leaving 10 bases between. Germline V lookup: CDR1 MNHEY, CDR2 SMNVEV (reference sequence). The CDR3 is 14 residues long. This CDR3 is CASSFYGRTDTQYF. For the CDR3, the DNA is TGTGCCAGCAGTTTTTATGGGAGGACAGATACGCAGTATTTT.

The sample holds a few counts of this clone. The chain combines TRBV19 with TRBJ2-2; D might be TRBD1 (6 bases). Trimming pared 0 bases from V and 4 bases from J, leaving 18 bases between. The V gene's germline CDR1 is LNHDA and CDR2 SQIVND (reference sequence). The CDR3 has 18 residues. The CDR3 region has the DNA TGTGCCAGTAGTATAGATCTGGCAGGACAGAGCCCCACCGGGGAGCTGTTTTTT. Protein product: CASSIDLAGQSPTGELFF.

V gene TRBV5-1 combines with J gene TRBJ2-7; TRBD1 aligns across 11 bases. Germline-derived CDR1 and CDR2 are SGHRS and YFSETQ. V trimming: 0 bases; J trimming: 3 bases; junction bases outside the gene matches: 2. This CDR3 is built from 15 residues. This CDR3 reads CASSLAGQGVYEQYF. CDR3 in DNA: TGCGCCAGCAGCTTGGCGGGACAGGGGGTCTACGAGCAGTACTTC.

V usage is TRBV2 and J usage is TRBJ2-4; 8 bases match TRBD2. The CDR3 spans 20 residues. CDR1 and CDR2 from the germline V gene are SNHLY and FYNNEI. V was clipped by 5 bases and J by 1 base; unmatched bases: 19. The CDR3 sequence: CASSPSWGGRKIEAKNIQYF. For the CDR3, the DNA is TGTGCCAGCAGTCCCTCCTGGGGCGGGAGGAAGATTGAGGCCAAAAACATTCAGTACTTC. The complete variable domain, with remaining parts taken from reference TRBV2 and TRBJ2-4, reads EPEVTQTPSHQVTQMGQEVILRCVPISNHLYFYWYRQILGQKVEFLVSFYNNEISEKSEIFDDQFSVERPDGSNFTLKIRSTKLEDSAMYFCASSPSWGGRKIEAKNIQYFGAGTRLSVL.

The CDR3 reads CASSQDPGAKNIQYF. The DNA for the CDR3 is TGCGCCAGCAGCCAAGATCCAGGGGCCAAAAACATTCAGTACTTC. The chain carries TRBV4-1 and TRBJ2-4; D might be TRBD1 (5 bases). Germline lookup yields CDR1 MGHRA and CDR2 YSYEKL. The CDR3 is 15 amino acids. V gave up 0 bases and J gave up 1 base, with 7 bases separating them.

V is TRBV21-1 and J is TRBJ1-1; TRBD1 is the table's D call and was not checked against the DNA. TRBV21-1 is deemed a pseudogene. There are 16 residues in the CDR3. CDR3 DNA: TGTGCCAGCAGCAAGATCTATTGTGGGACAGCCGGTGAAGCTTTCTTT. This gives the protein CASSKIYCGTAGEAFF.